This T cell receptor (beta chain) was observed in a study of OX40 agonist ivuxolimab in advanced cancers. Study overall: Ivuxolimab, which patients received intravenously every 2 weeks, was dosed at 0.01 to 10 mg/kg. The eligibility criteria allowed prior anti-PD-1, anti-PD-L1 or anti-CTLA-4 therapy, and about 40% had some.

Trimming pared 8 bases from V and 5 bases from J, leaving 16 bases between. Looked up from germline, CDR1 is GTSNPN and CDR2 is SVGIG (reference sequence). The CDR3 sequence is 13 residues long. Assay used: immunoSEQ multiplex PCR; TCRdb lists only in-frame clones, some missing. The repertoire includes about 96,000 clones, 90% of them detected once, and 1.5% to 2% sits in the top ten. Exclusion of a patient followed from autoimmune disease history or systemic immunosuppression. Sequencing used CD4+ or CD8+ T cells sorted from blood, obtained in a trial of the OX40 agonist ivuxolimab. The clonotype originates from an adult with an advanced solid tumor such as melanoma, head and neck, liver or kidney cancer. The V call is TRBV30, the J call TRBJ2-1; D is possibly TRBD1 (7 bases). Here the CDR3 DNA reads TGTGCCGTAAACAGGGGAGGCAACAATGAGCAGTTCTTC. Amino acids: CAVNRGGNNEQFF.